The next 10 T cell receptor beta chains were all read from a single sample in a study of T cell repertoires in cytomegalovirus infection. TCRdb itself ran the reads through MiXCR, one entry per CDR3 protein. The table shows 250,000 to 350,000 distinct CDR3 sequences, with about 25% occurring only once. The sequenced material came from PBMCs. Every receptor here comes from a human donor in good health (CMV status not recorded). Some clones in this sample may be carry-over from other donors' samples.

The table lists this clonotype with many counts. The chain links TRBV7-2 to TRBJ2-6, with D unclear. The CDR3 is 16 amino acids. Germline CDR1 and CDR2: SGHTA and FQGNSA. With 5 bases removed from V and 2 bases from J, the gap between germline ends came to 13 bases. The CDR3 spells CASSQRKGAGANVLTF. CDR3 nucleotides: TGTGCCAGCAGCCAGCGTAAAGGTGCTGGGGCCAACGTCCTGACTTTC.

V is TRBV7-2 and J is TRBJ1-2; possible D gene TRBD1, 5 bases. V lost 4 bases and J 0 bases, leaving 18 bases between the germline ends. The V gene's germline CDR1 is SGHTA and CDR2 FQGNSA. CDR3 length equals 17 residues. The CDR3 reads CASSSTSMQGANYGYTF. The CDR3 DNA is TGTGCCAGCAGCTCTACATCCATGCAGGGAGCTAACTATGGCTACACCTTC.

This clonotype has only a few counts. The chain has TRBV28 and TRBJ2-1, with 8 bases aligning to TRBD1. The CDR3 totals 16 residues. Germline assignment: CDR1 MDHEN and CDR2 SYDVKM. V lost 5 bases and J lost 6; bases outside the gene matches: 12. The CDR3 reads CASSPETGVIPNEQFF. As DNA, the CDR3 is TGTGCCAGCAGTCCGGAGACAGGGGTTATTCCCAATGAGCAGTTCTTC.

This clonotype was counted ten times or more. The chain is built from TRBV7-2 and TRBJ2-3, with 12 bases lining up with TRBD2. The CDR3 runs to 17 residues. The junction had 8 bases not matched to a gene; V was cut back by 2 bases and J by 5 bases. Per germline, CDR1 SGHTA and CDR2 FQGNSA. CDR3 residues: CASSLFRSSGGGDTQYF. CDR3 in DNA: TGTGCCAGCAGCTTATTCCGTTCTAGCGGGGGGGGAGATACGCAGTATTTT.

A few counts support this clonotype. The V call is TRBV28, the J call TRBJ2-7; no definite D call. Germline V gene lookup returns CDR1 MDHEN and CDR2 SYDVKM. This CDR3 has 12 residues. V lost 3 bases, J lost 7 bases, and 10 bases lay in between. Here the CDR3 reads CASSFPSGEQYF. The CDR3 nucleotides read TGTGCCAGCAGTTTCCCCTCCGGGGAGCAGTACTTC.

This clonotype has just one count. The chain recombines TRBV7-9 with TRBJ2-2, with a weak D call TRBD2 (5 bases). The CDR3 covers 14 residues. Germline values: CDR1 SEHNR, CDR2 FQNEAQ (reference sequence). Trimming pared 9 bases from V and 0 bases from J, leaving 11 bases between. The CDR3 spells CASFRGSNTGELFF. In DNA, the CDR3 is TGTGCCAGTTTCCGGGGTTCGAACACCGGGGAGCTGTTTTTT. Drawing the rest from reference TRBV7-9 and TRBJ2-2, the complete variable domain is DTGVSQNPRHKITKRGQNVTFRCDPISEHNRLYWYRQTLGQGPEFLTYFQNEAQLEKSRLLSDRFSAERPKGSFSTLEIQRTEQGDSAMYLCASFRGSNTGELFFGEGSRLTVL.

This clonotype was counted many times. Here the CDR3 DNA reads TGTGCCAGCAGGACCGGGACAGTTAATTCACCCCTCCACTTT. Encoded protein: CASRTGTVNSPLHF. The chain has TRBV7-2 and TRBJ1-6; TRBD1 matches at 7 bases. Germline V gene sequence: CDR1 SGHTA, CDR2 FQGNSA. V was clipped by 6 bases and J by 6 bases; unmatched bases: 5. The CDR3 runs to 14 residues.

V usage is TRBV6-2 or TRBV6-3 and J usage is TRBJ2-7; TRBD2 matches at 13 bases. Germline CDR1 MNHEY, CDR2 SVGEGT. This CDR3 is built from 19 residues. The V segment lost 2 bases and the J segment 6 bases; nucleotides outside the gene matches: 16. CDR3 coding DNA: TGTGCCAGCAGTTACCCCGGACTAGCGGGAGATTCCTTGTCCGGCGAGCAGTACTTC. This sequence encodes CASSYPGLAGDSLSGEQYF.

This chain connects TRBV29-1 to TRBJ2-7, with D hard to call. The CDR3 contains 12 residues. Germline loops: CDR1 SQVTM, CDR2 ANQGSEA. V was pared by 6 bases and J by 4 bases, with 13 bases between. DNA for the CDR3: TGCAGCGTGGGCCTCCTGGGATACGAGCAGTACTTC. Translating gives CSVGLLGYEQYF.

The rearrangement uses TRBV4-1 and TRBJ1-2; 7 nucleotides agree with TRBD1. V gave up 3 bases and J gave up 3 bases; unmatched junction bases: 10. The CDR3 sequence is 16 residues long. CDR1 is MGHRA and CDR2 is YSYEKL in the germline V gene. The CDR3 loop is CASSHAWDDRDYGYTF. The CDR3 DNA sequence: TGCGCCAGCAGCCATGCATGGGACGACAGGGACTATGGCTACACCTTC.